The following is a T cell receptor beta chain sequence with its context. This sample is drawn from a study of blood T cell repertoires in COVID-19. TCRdb's copy holds only in-frame clones and misses some; the assay was immunoSEQ multiplex PCR. Altogether approximately 140,000 clones are present, about 85% being singletons, with the ten largest covering more than 2.5%. The CDR3 contains 14 residues. Trimming cost V 5 bases and J 0 bases, with 9 bases left between them. Germline V gene sequence: CDR1 LNHDA, CDR2 SQIVND (reference sequence). This TCR came from a human donor with COVID-19, enrolled during active disease. The donor label of this sample is uncertain. Sequencing was done on a sample of peripheral blood. J is TRBJ2-3 and V is TRBV19, with a tentative D call TRBD2 (6 bases). The CDR3 DNA follows: TGTGCCAGTAGTCTAGCGTATAGCACAGATACGCAGTATTTT. Encoded protein: CASSLAYSTDTQYF.